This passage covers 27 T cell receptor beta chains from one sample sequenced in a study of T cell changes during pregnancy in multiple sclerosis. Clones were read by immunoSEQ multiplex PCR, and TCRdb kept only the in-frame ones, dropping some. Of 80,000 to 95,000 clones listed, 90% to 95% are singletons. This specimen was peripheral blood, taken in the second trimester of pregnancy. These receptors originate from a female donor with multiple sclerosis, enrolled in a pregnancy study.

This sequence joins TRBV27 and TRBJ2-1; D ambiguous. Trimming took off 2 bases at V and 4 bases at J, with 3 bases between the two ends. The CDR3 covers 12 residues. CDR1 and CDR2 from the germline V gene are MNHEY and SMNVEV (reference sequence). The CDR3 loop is CASSLQYNEQFF. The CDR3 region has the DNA TGTGCCAGCAGTTTACAGTACAATGAGCAGTTCTTC.

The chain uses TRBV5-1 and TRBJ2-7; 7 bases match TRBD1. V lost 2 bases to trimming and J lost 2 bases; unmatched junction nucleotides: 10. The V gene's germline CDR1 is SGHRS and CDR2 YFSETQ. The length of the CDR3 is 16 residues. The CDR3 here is CASSFRSDRFTYEQYF. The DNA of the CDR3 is TGCGCCAGCAGCTTTCGTTCGGACAGGTTTACCTACGAGCAGTACTTC.

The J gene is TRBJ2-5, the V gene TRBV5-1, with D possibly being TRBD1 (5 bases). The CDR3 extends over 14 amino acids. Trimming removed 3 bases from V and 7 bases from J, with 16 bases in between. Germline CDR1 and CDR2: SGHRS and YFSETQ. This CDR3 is CASSSDGALGTQYF. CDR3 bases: TGCGCCAGCAGCTCGGATGGGGCCCTCGGGACCCAGTACTTC.

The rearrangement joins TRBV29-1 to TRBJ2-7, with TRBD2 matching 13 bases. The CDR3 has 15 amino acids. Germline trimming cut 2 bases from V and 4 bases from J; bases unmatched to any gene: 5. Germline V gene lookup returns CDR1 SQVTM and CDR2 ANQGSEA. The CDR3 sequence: CSVEWRTSGRYEQYF. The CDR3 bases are TGCAGCGTTGAATGGAGGACTAGCGGGAGATACGAGCAGTACTTC.

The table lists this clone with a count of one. The CDR3 region is CASSQERYSPLSHNEQFF. In DNA, the CDR3 is TGCGCCAGCAGCCAAGAAAGGTACAGTCCGCTATCCCACAATGAGCAGTTCTTC. J is TRBJ2-1 and V is TRBV4-3; unclear D gene. Between the trimmed V and J ends, which lost 0 bases and 5 bases, there was a span of 20 bases. The CDR3 has 18 amino acids. CDR1 is LGHNA, CDR2 YSLEER, per germline.

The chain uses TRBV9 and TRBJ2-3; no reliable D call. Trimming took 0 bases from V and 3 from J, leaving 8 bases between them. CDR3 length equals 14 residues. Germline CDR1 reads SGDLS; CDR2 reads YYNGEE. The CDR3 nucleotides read TGTGCCAGCAGCGTAGGTGGGCTGACAGATACGCAGTATTTT. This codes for CASSVGGLTDTQYF.

This CDR3 reads CASYPSGKYQETQYF. The CDR3 nucleotides read TGTGCCAGCTATCCTAGCGGAAAGTACCAAGAGACCCAGTACTTC. The chain employs TRBV6-1 and TRBJ2-5, with TRBD2 matching 7 bases. The CDR3 sequence is 15 residues long. V lost 8 bases and J lost 0; bases outside the gene matches: 9. The germline gives CDR1 MNHNS, CDR2 SASEGT.

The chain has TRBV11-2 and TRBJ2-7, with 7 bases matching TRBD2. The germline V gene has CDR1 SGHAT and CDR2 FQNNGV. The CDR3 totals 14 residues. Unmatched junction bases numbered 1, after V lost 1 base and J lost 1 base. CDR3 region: CASSLGLASYEQYF. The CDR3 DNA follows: TGTGCCAGCAGCTTAGGACTAGCTTCCTACGAGCAGTACTTC.

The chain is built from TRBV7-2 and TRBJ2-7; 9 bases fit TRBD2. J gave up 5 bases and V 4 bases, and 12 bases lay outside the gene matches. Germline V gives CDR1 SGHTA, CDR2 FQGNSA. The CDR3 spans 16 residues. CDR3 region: CASSSKGSGRINEQYF. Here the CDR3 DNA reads TGTGCCAGCAGCTCAAAGGGGAGCGGGAGGATAAACGAGCAGTACTTC.

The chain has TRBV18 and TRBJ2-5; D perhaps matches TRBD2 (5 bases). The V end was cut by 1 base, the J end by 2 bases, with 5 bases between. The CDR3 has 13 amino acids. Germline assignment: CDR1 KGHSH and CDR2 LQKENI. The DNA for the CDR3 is TGTGCCAGCTCACCACGGACTCAAGAGACCCAGTACTTC. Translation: CASSPRTQETQYF.

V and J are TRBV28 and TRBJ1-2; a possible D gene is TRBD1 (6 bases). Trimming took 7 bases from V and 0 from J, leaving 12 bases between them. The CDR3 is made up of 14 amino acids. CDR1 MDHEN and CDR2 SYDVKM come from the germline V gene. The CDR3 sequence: CASKVSGANYGYTF. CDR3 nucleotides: TGTGCCAGCAAAGTGTCAGGGGCTAACTATGGCTACACCTTC.

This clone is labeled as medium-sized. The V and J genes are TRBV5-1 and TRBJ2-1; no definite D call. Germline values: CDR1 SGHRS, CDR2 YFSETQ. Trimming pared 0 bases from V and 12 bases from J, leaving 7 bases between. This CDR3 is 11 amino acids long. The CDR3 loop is CASSLDGGQFF. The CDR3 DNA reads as TGCGCCAGCAGCTTGGACGGTGGGCAGTTCTTC.

Written as DNA, the CDR3 is TGTGCCAGCACCTCGCGGAGGGACAGGGGTAATGAAGCCGGAAACACCATATATTTT. It encodes CASTSRRDRGNEAGNTIYF. V gene TRBV7-2 combines with J gene TRBJ1-3, with 10 bases fitting TRBD1. The length of the CDR3 is 19 residues. The germline gives CDR1 SGHTA, CDR2 FQGNSA. The V and J ends lost 7 bases and 4 bases, in that order; junction bases with no gene match: 19.

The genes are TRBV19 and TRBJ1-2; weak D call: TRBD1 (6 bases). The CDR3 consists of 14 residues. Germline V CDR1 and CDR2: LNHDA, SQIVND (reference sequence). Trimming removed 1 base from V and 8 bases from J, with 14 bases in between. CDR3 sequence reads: CASSIGTATQGYTF. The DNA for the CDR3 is TGTGCCAGTAGTATAGGGACAGCGACGCAGGGCTACACCTTC.

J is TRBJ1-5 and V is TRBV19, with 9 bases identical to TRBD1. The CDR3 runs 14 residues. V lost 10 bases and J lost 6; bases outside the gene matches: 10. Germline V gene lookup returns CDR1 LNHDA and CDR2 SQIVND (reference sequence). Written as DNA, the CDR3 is TGTGCCACCCTAGGACAGGGGCTTTTTCAGCCCCAGCATTTT. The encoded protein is CATLGQGLFQPQHF.

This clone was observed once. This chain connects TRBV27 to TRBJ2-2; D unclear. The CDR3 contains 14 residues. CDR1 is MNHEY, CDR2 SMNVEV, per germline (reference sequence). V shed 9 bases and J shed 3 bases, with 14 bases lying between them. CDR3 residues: CASLQSRYTGELFF. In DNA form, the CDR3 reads TGTGCCAGTCTACAGAGTCGATACACCGGGGAGCTGTTTTTT.

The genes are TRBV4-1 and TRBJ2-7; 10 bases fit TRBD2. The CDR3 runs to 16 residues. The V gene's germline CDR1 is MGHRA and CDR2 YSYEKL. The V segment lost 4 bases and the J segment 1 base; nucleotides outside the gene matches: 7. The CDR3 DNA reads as TGCGCCAGCAGCCCCATAGCGGGAGGCGGTTCCTACGAGCAGTACTTC. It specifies CASSPIAGGGSYEQYF.

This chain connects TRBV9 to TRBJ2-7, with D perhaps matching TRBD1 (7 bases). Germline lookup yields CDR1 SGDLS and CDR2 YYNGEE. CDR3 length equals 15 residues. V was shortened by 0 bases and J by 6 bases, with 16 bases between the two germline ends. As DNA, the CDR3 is TGTGCCAGCAGCGTAGGCGGGACAGCCGTACGCGAGCAGTACTTC. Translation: CASSVGGTAVREQYF.

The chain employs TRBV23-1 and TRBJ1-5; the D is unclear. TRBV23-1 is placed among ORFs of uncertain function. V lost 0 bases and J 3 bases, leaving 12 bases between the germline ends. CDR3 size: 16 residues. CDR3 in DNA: TGCGCCAGCAGTCAATCAAGTCCAGGTTACAATCAGCCCCAGCATTTT. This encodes CASSQSSPGYNQPQHF.

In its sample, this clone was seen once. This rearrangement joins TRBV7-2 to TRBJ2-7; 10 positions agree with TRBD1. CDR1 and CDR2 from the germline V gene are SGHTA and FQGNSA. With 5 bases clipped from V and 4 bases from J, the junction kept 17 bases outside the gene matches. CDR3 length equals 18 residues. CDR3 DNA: TGTGCCAGCAGCCCCCTCGGGTTGGGGGACAGGGGCTTTTACGAGCAGTACTTC. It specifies CASSPLGLGDRGFYEQYF.

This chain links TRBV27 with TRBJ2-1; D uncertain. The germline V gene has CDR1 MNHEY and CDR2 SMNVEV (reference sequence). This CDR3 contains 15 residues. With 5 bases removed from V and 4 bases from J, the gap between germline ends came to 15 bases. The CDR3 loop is CASSLPGFGYNEQFF. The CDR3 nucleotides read TGTGCCAGCAGTCTACCAGGATTTGGATACAATGAGCAGTTCTTC.

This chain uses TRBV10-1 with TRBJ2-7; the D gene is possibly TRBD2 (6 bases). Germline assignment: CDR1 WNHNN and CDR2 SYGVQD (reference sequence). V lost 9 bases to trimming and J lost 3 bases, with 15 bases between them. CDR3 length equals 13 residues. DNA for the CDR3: TGCGCCAGTCGGGCGGGGATTGACTACGAGCAGTACTTC. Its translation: CASRAGIDYEQYF.

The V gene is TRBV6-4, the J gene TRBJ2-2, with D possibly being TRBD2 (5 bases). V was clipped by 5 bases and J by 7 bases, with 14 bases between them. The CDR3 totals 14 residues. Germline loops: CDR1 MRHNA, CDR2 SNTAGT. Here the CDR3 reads CASSPLGGGGELFF. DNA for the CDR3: TGTGCCAGCAGTCCCCTAGGAGGAGGCGGGGAGCTGTTTTTT.

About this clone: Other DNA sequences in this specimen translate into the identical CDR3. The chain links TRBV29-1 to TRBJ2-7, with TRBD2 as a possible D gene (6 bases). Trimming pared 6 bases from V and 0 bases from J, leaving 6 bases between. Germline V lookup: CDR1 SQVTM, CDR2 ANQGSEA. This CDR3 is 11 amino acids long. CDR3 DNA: TGCAGCGTCGGGGGCTCCTACGAGCAGTACTTC. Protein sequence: CSVGGSYEQYF.

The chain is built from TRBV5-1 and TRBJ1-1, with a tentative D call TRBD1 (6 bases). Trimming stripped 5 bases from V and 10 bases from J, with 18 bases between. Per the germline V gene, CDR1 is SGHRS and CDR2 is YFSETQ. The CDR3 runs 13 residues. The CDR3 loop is CASRRGTTDRAFF. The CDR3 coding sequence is TGCGCCAGCAGAAGGGGGACAACCGATAGAGCTTTCTTT.

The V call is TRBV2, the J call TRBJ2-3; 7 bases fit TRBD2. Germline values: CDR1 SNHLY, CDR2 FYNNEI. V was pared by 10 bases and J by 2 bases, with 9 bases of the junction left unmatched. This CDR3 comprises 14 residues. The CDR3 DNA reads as TGTGCCACCATTGGGGGGGGGTCCACAGATACGCAGTATTTT. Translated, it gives CATIGGGSTDTQYF. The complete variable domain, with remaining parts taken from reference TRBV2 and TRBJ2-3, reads EPEVTQTPSHQVTQMGQEVILRCVPISNHLYFYWYRQILGQKVEFLVSFYNNEISEKSEIFDDQFSVERPDGSNFTLKIRSTKLEDSAMYFCATIGGGSTDTQYFGPGTRLTVL.

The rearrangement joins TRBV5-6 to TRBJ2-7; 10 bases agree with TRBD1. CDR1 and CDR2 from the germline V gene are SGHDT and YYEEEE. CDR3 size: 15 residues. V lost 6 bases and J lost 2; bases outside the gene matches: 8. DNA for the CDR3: TGTGCCAGCACCCCTGGCGGGACAGGGGCCTACGAGCAGTACTTC. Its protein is CASTPGGTGAYEQYF.